These 15 T cell receptor beta chains came from one sample sequenced in a study of OX40 agonist ivuxolimab in advanced cancers. The repertoire was sequenced with immunoSEQ multiplex PCR; TCRdb's copy has only in-frame clones and lacks some. Altogether tens of thousands of clones are present, approximately 87% being singletons, with the ten largest covering around 1.7%. Sequenced here: CD4+ or CD8+ T cells sorted from blood, sampled in a trial of the OX40 agonist ivuxolimab. These receptors were collected from an adult with an advanced solid tumor such as melanoma, head and neck, liver or kidney cancer.

The gene calls are TRBV9 and TRBJ1-1; D gene ambiguous. This CDR3 has 15 residues. Deletions cut 0 bases from V and 1 base from J, with 10 bases between. Germline loops: CDR1 SGDLS, CDR2 YYNGEE. DNA for the CDR3: TGTGCCAGCAGCGTAGATCTCTTAAGGAACACTGAAGCTTTCTTT. Protein product: CASSVDLLRNTEAFF. The full variable domain, completed using reference TRBV9 and TRBJ1-1, is DSGVTQTPKHLITATGQRVTLRCSPRSGDLSVYWYQQSLDQGLQFLIQYYNGEERAKGNILERFSAQQFPDLHSELNLSSLELGDSALYFCASSVDLLRNTEAFFGQGTRLTVV.

This chain joins TRBV7-8 and TRBJ1-4; TRBD1 might be the D (5 bases). The ends were cut back, 4 bases at V and 5 bases at J, with 14 bases in the middle. Germline CDR1 is SGHVS and CDR2 is FQNEAQ. The CDR3 spans 15 residues. The CDR3 nucleotides are TGTGCCAGCAGCTCTAAACCAGGGAGGAATGAAAAACTGTTTTTT. Protein sequence: CASSSKPGRNEKLFF.

The rearrangement uses TRBV5-4 and TRBJ2-3, with D perhaps TRBD1 (6 bases). Germline V lookup: CDR1 SGHNT, CDR2 YYREEE (reference sequence). V was cut by 5 bases and J by 0 bases, with 7 bases left in between. This CDR3 is built from 13 residues. CDR3 sequence reads: CASRTGSTDTQYF. The CDR3, as DNA: TGTGCCAGCAGAACAGGGAGCACAGATACGCAGTATTTT.

The chain carries TRBV7-2 and TRBJ2-3, with 13 bases lining up with TRBD2. CDR1 is SGHTA, CDR2 FQGNSA, per germline. V gave up 3 bases and J gave up 7 bases; unmatched junction bases: 1. This CDR3 spans 14 amino acids. The chain's CDR3 is CASSFGTSGNTQYF. CDR3 coding DNA: TGTGCCAGCAGCTTCGGGACTAGCGGGAATACGCAGTATTTT.

The chain recombines TRBV4-2 with TRBJ2-5; 11 bases fit TRBD2. The better agreement between TRBJ2-7 and the DNA end casts doubt on the J call. Germline lookup yields CDR1 LGHNA and CDR2 YNFKEQ. The CDR3 is made up of 17 amino acids. Here the CDR3 reads CASSQESLAGDSYEQYF. CDR3 coding DNA: TGTGCCAGCAGCCAAGAGTCACTAGCGGGAGACTCCTACGAGCAGTACTTC.

J is TRBJ2-3 and V is TRBV5-1; 12 bases are a match to TRBD2. The CDR3 runs to 15 residues. V lost 7 bases and J lost 2; bases outside the gene matches: 5. Germline V gives CDR1 SGHRS, CDR2 YFSETQ. In DNA form, the CDR3 reads TGCGCCAGCGGGGCTAGCGGGGGGGTCACAGATACGCAGTATTTT. Its translation is CASGASGGVTDTQYF.

This chain connects TRBV7-9 to TRBJ1-6, with TRBD1 as a possible D gene (6 bases). This CDR3 is built from 15 residues. From germline, CDR1 is SEHNR and CDR2 FQNEAQ (reference sequence). V was shortened by 2 bases and J by 9 bases, with 14 bases between the two germline ends. CDR3 residues: CASSLSFPGASPLHF. As DNA, the CDR3 is TGTGCCAGCAGCTTATCTTTTCCAGGGGCTTCACCCCTCCACTTT.

The chain is built from TRBV7-9 and TRBJ1-1; TRBD1 matches 9 bases. Germline trimming cut 6 bases from V and 0 bases from J; bases unmatched to any gene: 5. Per the germline V gene, CDR1 is SEHNR and CDR2 is FQNEAQ (reference sequence). The length of the CDR3 is 15 residues. CDR3 nucleotides: TGTGCCAGCAGTTACAGGGGGCGCATGAACACTGAAGCTTTCTTT. This sequence encodes CASSYRGRMNTEAFF.

V is TRBV2 and J is TRBJ1-5; 8 bases are shared with TRBD1. Looked up from germline, CDR1 is SNHLY and CDR2 is FYNNEI. This CDR3 contains 15 residues. The V and J ends lost 1 base and 6 bases, in that order; junction bases with no gene match: 5. The CDR3: CASSEGTGIGQPQHF. CDR3 nucleotides: TGTGCCAGCAGTGAAGGGACAGGGATAGGTCAGCCCCAGCATTTT.

This chain uses TRBV5-8 with TRBJ1-2; 7 bases align to TRBD1. This CDR3 contains 14 residues. V was clipped by 4 bases and J by 7 bases; unmatched bases: 10. The germline V gene has CDR1 SGHTS and CDR2 YDEGEE. As DNA, the CDR3 is TGTGCCAGCAGCACAGGGGTTTTTCTGGGTGGCTACACCTTC. This encodes CASSTGVFLGGYTF.

The genes are TRBV7-9 and TRBJ1-4; TRBD1 aligns across 7 bases. Unmatched junction bases numbered 8, after V lost 6 bases and J lost 4 bases. The germline V gene has CDR1 SEHNR and CDR2 FQNEAQ (reference sequence). This CDR3 contains 15 residues. The CDR3 reads CASRPTGQSNEKLFF. CDR3 DNA: TGTGCCAGCAGGCCAACGGGACAGAGTAATGAAAAACTGTTTTTT.

The chain couples TRBV10-1 to TRBJ2-1; D is perhaps TRBD2 (6 bases). CDR1 and CDR2 (germline): WNHNN, SYGVQD (reference sequence). CDR3 size: 18 residues. Deletions cut 3 bases from V and 3 bases from J, with 21 bases between. CDR3 residues: CASSETPGTRTVYNEQFF. Written as DNA, the CDR3 is TGCGCCAGCAGTGAAACCCCCGGGACTCGGACGGTCTACAATGAGCAGTTCTTC.

V and J are TRBV10-2 and TRBJ2-5; no clear D gene. Trimming removed 5 bases at V and 6 bases at J, with 19 bases between. Germline lookup yields CDR1 WSHSY and CDR2 SAAADI. This CDR3 region has 15 residues. CDR3 region: CASSKTDTVGQTQYF. CDR3 in DNA: TGCGCCAGCAGTAAAACCGACACGGTTGGGCAGACCCAGTACTTC.

The rearrangement links TRBV5-1 to TRBJ1-1; D is perhaps TRBD1 (5 bases). CDR3 length: 15 residues. Trimming took off 0 bases at V and 2 bases at J, with 11 bases between the two ends. CDR1 SGHRS and CDR2 YFSETQ come from the germline V gene. For the CDR3, the DNA is TGCGCCAGCAGCTTGGCGGGGGGATCCAACACTGAAGCTTTCTTT. Its protein is CASSLAGGSNTEAFF.

The gene calls are TRBV11-2 and TRBJ2-1; D gene ambiguous. Germline V gives CDR1 SGHAT, CDR2 FQNNGV. This CDR3 spans 11 amino acids. V lost 9 bases, J lost 4 bases, and 7 bases lay in between. CDR3 nucleotide sequence: TGTGCCAGTCTTAAATACAATGAGCAGTTCTTC. As protein: CASLKYNEQFF.